Listed below are T cell receptor beta chains from one sample, sequenced in a study of cytomegalovirus exposure and HLA in healthy donors. Produced via immunoSEQ multiplex PCR; TCRdb's table is partial and in-frame only. The data contain about 170,000 clones, approximately 96% of them singletons. Material: PBMCs. These receptors were obtained from a woman aged 18-29 years in good health and CMV-seronegative. Each CDR3 is given with its conserved first and last residue. D genes are given only for firm matches. Some rows mark clone size as missing; the rest say once, few, many or name a class of expanded clone.

j_call d_call clone_size v_call cdr3_aa cdr3_nt
TRBJ2-7 TRBD1 once TRBV30 CAWSVGTGTVEQYF TGTGCCTGGAGTGTCGGGACAGGGACGGTTGAGCAGTACTTC
TRBJ2-6 TRBD2 - TRBV4-2 CASSRRASGGSGANVLTF TGTGCCAGCAGCCGCCGTGCTAGCGGGGGATCTGGGGCCAACGTCCTGACTTTC
TRBJ2-1 TRBD2 - TRBV4-3 CASSRERGGGYNEQFF TGCGCCAGCAGCCGGGAGCGGGGGGGAGGATACAATGAGCAGTTCTTC
TRBJ1-5 - - TRBV6-6 CAAKRGGGNQPQHF TGTGCCGCGAAGCGGGGGGGCGGCAATCAGCCCCAGCATTTT
TRBJ1-6 TRBD1 - TRBV5-4 CASSLGQGGSPLHF TGTGCCAGCAGCTTGGGACAGGGTGGTTCACCCCTCCACTTT
TRBJ2-1 - - TRBV5-4 CASSLGLDSSYNEQFF TGTGCCAGCAGCTTGGGGCTAGATAGCTCCTACAATGAGCAGTTCTTC
TRBJ2-3 TRBD1 - TRBV30 CAWSVDRLPDTQYF TGTGCCTGGAGTGTGGACAGGCTCCCAGATACGCAGTATTTT
TRBJ1-1 - - TRBV5-4 CASSLAVNTEAFF TGTGCCAGCAGCTTGGCGGTGAACACTGAAGCTTTCTTT
TRBJ2-2 TRBD2 - TRBV5-4 CASSALAGPTGELFF TGTGCCAGCAGCGCGCTAGCGGGACCGACCGGGGAGCTGTTTTTT
TRBJ2-1 TRBD1 - TRBV7-2 CASSFSGQGFGNEQFF TGTGCCAGCAGCTTCTCGGGACAGGGTTTTGGTAATGAGCAGTTCTTC
TRBJ2-3 - - TRBV13 CASSLNETQYF TGTGCCAGCAGCTTAAACGAGACGCAGTATTTT
TRBJ2-2 TRBD1 - TRBV27 CASSLRTGTGELFF TGTGCCTCGTCATTGCGGACAGGGACCGGGGAGCTGTTTTTT
TRBJ2-1 TRBD2 - TRBV28 CASSSTIGTSGYNEQFF TGTGCCAGCAGTAGCACGATCGGGACTAGCGGGTACAATGAGCAGTTCTTC
TRBJ1-2 TRBD1 - TRBV9 CASSNSGQTDYGYTF TGTGCCAGCAGCAACTCGGGACAGACGGACTATGGCTACACCTTC
TRBJ2-1 - - TRBV11-2 CASSAPTGVPSYNEQFF TGTGCCAGCAGCGCCCCTACGGGTGTGCCTTCCTACAATGAGCAGTTCTTC
TRBJ2-5 - - TRBV25-1 CASSHVVAKTQYF TGTGCCAGCAGTCACGTGGTAGCAAAGACCCAGTACTTC
TRBJ2-1 TRBD1 - TRBV11-1 CASSIDRGDEQFF TGTGCCAGCAGCATAGACAGGGGGGATGAGCAGTTCTTC
TRBJ1-6 - - TRBV10-3 CAISEMYRGNNSPLHF TGTGCCATCAGTGAAATGTATAGGGGGAATAATTCACCCCTCCACTTT